One sample yielded the 25 T cell receptor beta chains listed below, sequenced in a study of CD8+ T cells in alopecia areata. Investigators isolated RNA and reverse transcribed it into cDNA to act as the sequencing template. Sequencing used immunoSEQ multiplex PCR; TCRdb keeps in-frame clones, though not all of them. The table has 15,000 to 20,000 clones, around 66% seen once; the top ten hold 6% to 7%. Sampling of alopecia areata patients yielded lesional scalp punch biopsies as well as peripheral blood. The sample here was skin, taken at week 0. Receptors originate from a human donor with alopecia areata.

This chain joins TRBV4-2 and TRBJ2-5; TRBD2 agrees at 10 bases. Germline lookup yields CDR1 LGHNA and CDR2 YNFKEQ. V gave up 0 bases and J gave up 1 base; unmatched junction bases: 5. There are 17 residues in the CDR3. The CDR3 sequence: CASSQESVAGGQETQYF. As DNA, the CDR3 is TGTGCCAGCAGCCAAGAGTCAGTAGCGGGGGGCCAAGAGACCCAGTACTTC.

This clone was seen a few times. The J gene is TRBJ2-3, the V gene TRBV5-1; D is undetermined. The CDR3 length is 14 residues. V was trimmed by 7 bases and J by 4 bases, leaving 16 bases between them. CDR1 and CDR2 from the germline V gene are SGHRS and YFSETQ. As DNA, the CDR3 is TGCGCCAGCGTGCTTGGACCCGGCGCAGATACGCAGTATTTT. It is translated as CASVLGPGADTQYF.

This clone was detected a few times. V usage is TRBV19 and J usage is TRBJ1-1, with TRBD1 identical over 7 bases. The length of the CDR3 is 16 residues. V lost 8 bases to trimming and J lost 0 bases; unmatched junction nucleotides: 12. Germline CDR1 LNHDA, CDR2 SQIVND (reference sequence). CDR3 bases: TGTGCCAGTCTAGCCTCGACAGGGACCATGAACACTGAAGCTTTCTTT. Its translation: CASLASTGTMNTEAFF.

A few counts support this clone. The V and J genes are TRBV7-3 and TRBJ2-3; unclear D gene. Germline V gives CDR1 SGHTA, CDR2 FQGTGA. The V end lost 5 bases, the J end lost 5 bases, and 11 bases lay between the germline ends. The CDR3 is made up of 13 amino acids. The DNA of the CDR3 is TGTGCCAGCAGCCCCCCTGAAGGAGATACGCAGTATTTT. Its protein product is CASSPPEGDTQYF.

The V call is TRBV4-1, the J call TRBJ2-3; 8 bases line up with TRBD1. Trimming took 2 bases from V and 3 from J; bases not matched to a gene: 4. The CDR3 has 15 residues. In germline, CDR1 is MGHRA, CDR2 YSYEKL. CDR3 sequence reads: CASSQRQGSTDTQYF. In nucleotides, the CDR3 is TGCGCCAGCAGCCAACGACAGGGGTCGACAGATACGCAGTATTTT.

This chain links TRBV6-5 with TRBJ2-1; D unclear. The germline V and J ends were trimmed by 2 bases and 7 bases, with 9 bases remaining between them. Germline V lookup: CDR1 MNHEY, CDR2 SVGAGI. The CDR3 loop spans 13 amino acids. CDR3 bases: TGTGCCAGCAGTTACGGTGTGGGGAATGAGCAGTTCTTC. This gives the protein CASSYGVGNEQFF.

The V call is TRBV25-1, the J call TRBJ2-7, with 11 bases that match TRBD1. The J segment lost 1 base and the V segment lost 0 bases, leaving 2 bases of the junction unmatched. The V gene's germline CDR1 is MGHDK and CDR2 SYGVNS. The CDR3 loop spans 16 amino acids. The CDR3 nucleotides read TGTGCCAGCAGTGAATACCGGGACAGGGGGTCCTACGAGCAGTACTTC. Translating it yields CASSEYRDRGSYEQYF.

The chain recombines TRBV7-2 with TRBJ2-1; 12 bases align to TRBD2. Germline CDR1 is SGHTA and CDR2 is FQGNSA. V lost 1 base and J lost 1; bases outside the gene matches: 5. This CDR3 has 18 amino acids. CDR3 amino acids: CASSLGASGGASYNEQFF. The CDR3 DNA reads as TGTGCCAGCAGCTTAGGGGCTAGCGGGGGGGCGTCCTACAATGAGCAGTTCTTC.

The chain links TRBV25-1 to TRBJ2-5; 11 bases fit TRBD2. V was clipped by 6 bases and J by 4 bases; unmatched bases: 10. CDR3 length equals 16 residues. CDR1 and CDR2 from the germline V gene are MGHDK and SYGVNS. The CDR3 nucleotides are TGTGCCAGCAGGTCTAGCGGGGGGTACGAAGTAGAGACCCAGTACTTC. Its protein product is CASRSSGGYEVETQYF.

V is TRBV4-2 and J is TRBJ1-1; 8 positions match TRBD1. The V segment lost 0 bases and the J segment 1 base; nucleotides outside the gene matches: 10. Germline lookup yields CDR1 LGHNA and CDR2 YNFKEQ. This CDR3 is built from 18 residues. The CDR3 sequence is CASSQDMPGGLKNTEAFF. The DNA for the CDR3 is TGTGCCAGCAGCCAAGATATGCCAGGGGGCTTAAAGAACACTGAAGCTTTCTTT.

This sequence joins TRBV4-1 and TRBJ2-3, with 11 bases matching TRBD2. The CDR3 spans 17 residues. CDR1 and CDR2 from the germline V gene are MGHRA and YSYEKL. Trimming took 4 bases from V and 6 from J; bases not matched to a gene: 12. Written as DNA, the CDR3 is TGCGCCAGCAGCCCCAATCCTAGCGGGGGGCCAGTGGATACGCAGTATTTT. It translates to CASSPNPSGGPVDTQYF.

The chain carries TRBV11-2 and TRBJ2-7; D possibly corresponds to TRBD2 (7 bases). Germline V CDR1 and CDR2: SGHAT, FQNNGV. The ends were cut back, 2 bases at V and 6 bases at J, with 17 bases in the middle. The CDR3 length is 15 residues. For the CDR3, the DNA is TGTGCCAGCAGCTTAAACGGGGGGCCCGGAAGCGAGCAGTACTTC. It encodes CASSLNGGPGSEQYF. Using reference TRBV11-2 and TRBJ2-7 for the parts outside the CDR3, the full variable domain is EAGVAQSPRYKIIEKRQSVAFWCNPISGHATLYWYQQILGQGPKLLIQFQNNGVVDDSQLPKDRFSAERLKGVDSTLKIQPAKLEDSAVYLCASSLNGGPGSEQYFGPGTRLTVT.

The V and J genes are TRBV7-9 and TRBJ2-2; 8 nucleotides match TRBD2. The germline CDR1 and CDR2 sequences are SEHNR and FQNEAQ (reference sequence). V lost 7 bases to trimming and J lost 3 bases; unmatched junction nucleotides: 13. CDR3 length: 17 residues. The CDR3 DNA reads as TGTGCCAGCACCCCGGGCGGGGGGCCCTTCTACACCGGGGAGCTGTTTTTT. Translating it yields CASTPGGGPFYTGELFF.

V gene TRBV9 combines with J gene TRBJ2-5; 9 nucleotides agree with TRBD2. This CDR3 contains 16 residues. Trimming cost V 2 bases and J 4 bases; bases outside gene matches: 9. Germline loops: CDR1 SGDLS, CDR2 YYNGEE. The DNA of the CDR3 is TGTGCCAGCAGCGTGGGACCGGGACTAGCCGGAGAGACCCAGTACTTC. As protein: CASSVGPGLAGETQYF.

This chain links TRBV9 with TRBJ2-3, with D perhaps matching TRBD1 (6 bases). This CDR3 contains 14 residues. CDR1 is SGDLS, CDR2 YYNGEE, per germline. V was clipped by 3 bases and J by 3 bases, with 11 bases between them. CDR3 bases: TGTGCCAGCAGCGACAGGGTATTGACAGATACGCAGTATTTT. This sequence encodes CASSDRVLTDTQYF.

V is TRBV7-9 and J is TRBJ2-1; D possibly uses TRBD1 or TRBD2 (6 bases each). Per the germline V gene, CDR1 is SEHNR and CDR2 is FQNEAQ (reference sequence). Deletions cut 8 bases from V and 3 bases from J, with 14 bases between. The CDR3 contains 14 residues. The CDR3 DNA reads as TGTGCCAGCCAAGGAGGGGGTTACTACAATGAGCAGTTCTTC. Translation gives CASQGGGYYNEQFF.

This chain uses TRBV19 with TRBJ2-1, with D possibly matching TRBD1 (5 bases). The V gene lost 7 bases and the J gene lost 3 bases, with 13 bases spanning the gap. The CDR3 length is 14 residues. Looked up from germline, CDR1 is LNHDA and CDR2 is SQIVND (reference sequence). The CDR3 spells CASTQDSDYNEQFF. The CDR3 DNA follows: TGTGCCAGTACCCAAGACAGCGACTACAATGAGCAGTTCTTC.

The gene calls are TRBV21-1 and TRBJ2-2. TRBV21-1 corresponds to a pseudogene. This CDR3 comprises 14 residues. CDR3 amino acids: CASRQRLSTGELFF. As DNA, the CDR3 is TGTGCCAGCAGGCAACGGCTGTCCACCGGGGAGCTGTTTTTT.

This clone was observed a few times. The chain links TRBV9 to TRBJ2-5; 7 bases are shared with TRBD1. V shed 4 bases, J shed 5 bases, and the junction held 11 bases outside the gene matches. The CDR3 spans 15 residues. Germline V lookup: CDR1 SGDLS, CDR2 YYNGEE. This chain's CDR3 is CASSKGGRGEETQYF. CDR3 bases: TGTGCCAGCAGCAAAGGGGGCAGGGGAGAGGAGACCCAGTACTTC.

This clone has a handful of counts. This rearrangement joins TRBV6-1 to TRBJ1-5; TRBD1 aligns across 7 bases. Germline-derived CDR1 and CDR2 are MNHNS and SASEGT. The CDR3 sequence is 13 residues long. The CDR3 region has the DNA TGTGCTTCAGGGGGTCAGAACAATCAGCCCCAGCATTTT. Protein sequence: CASGGQNNQPQHF.

This clone was observed a few times. The chain joins TRBV7-2 to TRBJ2-7, with TRBD2 matching 10 bases. With V trimmed by 1 base and J by 2 bases, 2 bases remained unmatched. The CDR3 has 15 residues. Germline V lookup: CDR1 SGHTA, CDR2 FQGNSA. In nucleotides, the CDR3 is TGTGCCAGCAGCTTAGAGAGCGGGGGGGCCTACGAGCAGTACTTC. It yields the protein CASSLESGGAYEQYF. Full variable domain (missing parts from reference TRBV7-2 and TRBJ2-7): GAGVSQSPSNKVTEKGKDVELRCDPISGHTALYWYRQSLGQGLEFLIYFQGNSAPDKSGLPSDRFSAERTGGSVSTLTIQRTQQEDSAVYLCASSLESGGAYEQYFGPGTRLTVT.

This chain joins TRBV7-8 and TRBJ1-1; D is unclear. The length of the CDR3 is 13 residues. V was shortened by 4 bases and J by 3 bases, with 9 bases between the two germline ends. Per the germline V gene, CDR1 is SGHVS and CDR2 is FQNEAQ. The CDR3 DNA follows: TGTGCCAGCAGCTCCTTGGGTGACACTGAAGCTTTCTTT. It specifies CASSSLGDTEAFF.

V and J are TRBV19 and TRBJ2-7; 8 nucleotides align to TRBD1. The CDR3 loop spans 15 amino acids. Per germline, CDR1 LNHDA and CDR2 SQIVND (reference sequence). V gave up 5 bases and J gave up 2 bases; unmatched junction bases: 8. The CDR3 nucleotides read TGTGCCAGTAGTCGTGGACAGGGTGGAACCTACGAGCAGTACTTC. Translation: CASSRGQGGTYEQYF.

This clone was seen a handful of times. A much larger clonotype is one base distant, so this may be a read error. Within the sample, other DNA sequences also encode this same CDR3. The rearrangement joins TRBV7-9 to TRBJ2-7; D gene unclear. CDR1 is SEHNR and CDR2 is FQNEAQ in the germline V gene (reference sequence). The length of the CDR3 is 12 residues. The germline V and J ends were trimmed by 4 bases and 2 bases, with 6 bases remaining between them. DNA of the CDR3: TGTGCCAGCAGCTCCCAGGCCTACGAGCAGTACTTC. Its protein is CASSSQAYEQYF.

The rearrangement joins TRBV27 to TRBJ2-1; D gene uncertain. CDR1 is MNHEY and CDR2 is SMNVEV in the germline V gene (reference sequence). This CDR3 has 12 amino acids. Trimming shortened V by 7 bases and J by 8 bases, and 12 bases separated the two germline ends. CDR3 nucleotides: TGTGCCAGCACCACGTCGGGTGATGAGCAGTTCTTC. Translating gives CASTTSGDEQFF.